The 21 T cell receptor beta chains presented below share a single source sample, sequenced in a study of T-cell reconstitution after alpha-beta-depleted transplantation in children. Whole-study results and caveats: It was newly produced T cells that mostly accounted for T-cell counts and diversity one year after transplant.

These TCRs' antigens remain unknown. Unique molecular identifiers were incorporated when the TCRbeta library was constructed. Each CDR3 protein gets one entry after TCRdb re-called the PCR reads with MiXCR. The profile covers 330,000 or so distinct CDR3 sequences, with approximately 7.3% appearing a single time and 8.5% to 9.5% taken by the ten largest. The sample was peripheral blood, taken 360 days after TCRalphabeta/CD19-depleted stem cell transplant. The receptor set was obtained from a female patient aged 2-15 years who had a stem cell transplant for Fanconi anemia, so the T cells may come from the graft donor.

This clonotype has a count of ten or more. This rearrangement joins TRBV15 to TRBJ1-1, with TRBD1 matching over 7 bases. The V segment lost 2 bases and the J segment 3 bases; nucleotides outside the gene matches: 3. This CDR3 has 14 residues. Germline V gives CDR1 LNHNV, CDR2 YYDKDF (reference sequence). As DNA, the CDR3 is TGTGCCACCAGCAGACCAGGACAGGACACTGAAGCTTTCTTT. Encoded protein: CATSRPGQDTEAFF.

The chain recombines TRBV6-1 with TRBJ2-3; the D gene is possibly TRBD1 (6 bases). V was pared by 5 bases and J by 5 bases, with 14 bases between. Per germline, CDR1 MNHNS and CDR2 SASEGT. The length of the CDR3 is 14 residues. The CDR3 coding sequence is TGTGCCAGCAGTATAGACAGGAAACTAGATACGCAGTATTTT. Its translation is CASSIDRKLDTQYF.

This clonotype was seen ten or more times. The rearrangement links TRBV5-1 to TRBJ1-5; D is perhaps TRBD1 (5 bases). Trimming stripped 0 bases from V and 9 bases from J, with 13 bases between. The CDR3 runs to 14 residues. Germline values: CDR1 SGHRS, CDR2 YFSETQ. This CDR3 reads CASSLVGGRGPQHF. The DNA of the CDR3 is TGCGCCAGCAGCTTGGTTGGGGGTCGGGGGCCCCAGCATTTT.

In DNA form, the CDR3 reads TGTGCCAGCAGTTATCAGGGGTCCTCTGGCTACACCTTC. Translating it yields CASSYQGSSGYTF. The V gene is TRBV2, the J gene TRBJ1-2; a possible D gene is TRBD1 (6 bases). This CDR3 contains 13 residues. Trimming removed 5 bases from V and 7 bases from J, with 14 bases in between. Looked up from germline, CDR1 is SNHLY and CDR2 is FYNNEI.

This clonotype was observed a few times. The V and J genes are TRBV19 and TRBJ2-7, with D perhaps given as TRBD1 or TRBD2 (7 bases each). This CDR3 has 15 amino acids. The ends were cut back, 6 bases at V and 2 bases at J, with 17 bases in the middle. In germline, CDR1 is LNHDA, CDR2 SQIVND (reference sequence). CDR3 amino acids: CASSREDRYTYEQYF. Written as DNA, the CDR3 is TGTGCCAGTAGCCGGGAGGACAGGTACACCTACGAGCAGTACTTC.

This clonotype was seen only a few times. V and J are TRBV28 and TRBJ2-5; D is undetermined. The CDR3 covers 14 residues. V was shortened by 3 bases and J by 1 base, with 9 bases between the two germline ends. The germline gives CDR1 MDHEN, CDR2 SYDVKM. The CDR3: CASSFSPIQETQYF. In DNA form, the CDR3 reads TGTGCCAGCAGTTTTTCACCGATCCAAGAGACCCAGTACTTC.

This clonotype was detected ten times or more. The chain carries TRBV7-9 and TRBJ2-3, with 10 nucleotides matching TRBD1. This CDR3 is 15 amino acids long. CDR1 SEHNR and CDR2 FQNEAQ come from the germline V gene (reference sequence). V lost 3 bases, J lost 2 bases, and 2 bases stayed unmatched. CDR3 loop: CASSLTGGTTDTQYF. The DNA of the CDR3 is TGTGCCAGCAGCTTGACAGGGGGCACCACAGATACGCAGTATTTT.

The chain links TRBV6-1 to TRBJ1-2; perhaps TRBD1 as D (6 bases). This CDR3 contains 14 residues. Germline V gives CDR1 MNHNS, CDR2 SASEGT. The V gene lost 7 bases and the J gene lost 5 bases, with 17 bases spanning the gap. The CDR3 protein is CASMGGVRGYGYTF. The CDR3 nucleotides are TGTGCCAGCATGGGGGGCGTGAGGGGATATGGCTACACCTTC.

This clonotype was seen repeatedly, ten times or more. This chain connects TRBV20-1 to TRBJ2-7; D gene ambiguous. Germline V gene sequence: CDR1 DFQATT, CDR2 SNEGSKA (reference sequence). Trimming removed 2 bases at V and 3 bases at J, with 11 bases between. The CDR3 length is 13 residues. CDR3 loop: CSARKGWDYEQYF. The CDR3 DNA follows: TGCAGTGCTAGAAAAGGATGGGACTACGAGCAGTACTTC.

This clonotype was counted many times. The V call is TRBV4-2, the J call TRBJ2-4; 7 bases map to TRBD2. The V gene's germline CDR1 is LGHNA and CDR2 YNFKEQ. V dropped 0 bases and J dropped 7; count of bases not matched to a gene: 15. The CDR3 has 18 amino acids. The CDR3 here is CASSQERTSDDPGNIQYF. The CDR3 coding sequence is TGTGCCAGCAGCCAAGAAAGAACTAGCGATGATCCGGGGAACATTCAGTACTTC.

The chain links TRBV20-1 to TRBJ1-1, with D maybe TRBD1 (6 bases). Trimming took off 0 bases at V and 6 bases at J, with 14 bases between the two ends. The CDR3 runs to 14 residues. Germline CDR1 DFQATT, CDR2 SNEGSKA (reference sequence). CDR3 region: CSARDGGRGAEAFF. CDR3 sequence (DNA): TGCAGTGCTAGAGATGGGGGTAGGGGGGCTGAAGCTTTCTTT.

This clonotype was detected ten times or more. This chain joins TRBV12-3 or TRBV12-4 and TRBJ2-5; no firm D call. V lost 6 bases to trimming and J lost 14 bases, with 22 bases between them. The CDR3 covers 13 residues. The CDR3 reads CASSPFTYSIQYF. The CDR3 nucleotides read TGTGCCAGCAGCCCTTTTACCTACTCCATTCAATACTTC.

V gene TRBV7-3 combines with J gene TRBJ2-5; perhaps TRBD1 as D (6 bases). CDR3 length equals 16 residues. V was trimmed by 1 base and J by 4 bases, leaving 16 bases between them. Germline values: CDR1 SGHTA, CDR2 FQGTGA. The CDR3 reads CASSLNRVGAGETQYF. CDR3 DNA sequence: TGTGCCAGCAGCTTAAATCGGGTGGGGGCGGGAGAGACCCAGTACTTC.

This clonotype was seen repeatedly, ten times or more. The V gene is TRBV3-1, the J gene TRBJ2-1; a possible D gene is TRBD2 (6 bases). From germline, CDR1 is LGHDT and CDR2 YNNKEL (reference sequence). This CDR3 contains 14 residues. V was shortened by 4 bases and J by 6 bases, with 13 bases between the two germline ends. DNA of the CDR3: TGTGCCAGCAGCCTCACTAGCTGGAGCAATGAGCAGTTCTTC. It yields the protein CASSLTSWSNEQFF.

In this sample, this clonotype turned up a few times. J is TRBJ2-7 and V is TRBV7-2; D ambiguous. Germline V lookup: CDR1 SGHTA, CDR2 FQGNSA. The CDR3 is made up of 15 amino acids. V was shortened by 2 bases and J by 2 bases, with 13 bases between the two germline ends. The CDR3 sequence: CASSLFRPPAYEQYF. DNA for the CDR3: TGTGCCAGCAGCTTATTCCGGCCCCCAGCCTACGAGCAGTACTTC.

This clonotype was detected many times. V usage is TRBV12-3 or TRBV12-4 and J usage is TRBJ2-7, with D uncertain. The CDR3 contains 10 residues. Between the trimmed V and J ends, which lost 8 bases and 4 bases, there was a span of 6 bases. CDR3 loop: CASGVYEQYF. As DNA, the CDR3 is TGTGCCAGCGGCGTGTACGAGCAGTACTTC.

This clonotype has a handful of counts. V usage is TRBV7-6 and J usage is TRBJ2-3; 8 bases align to TRBD2. The germline CDR1 and CDR2 sequences are SGHVS and FNYEAQ. V lost 1 base, J lost 0 bases, and 3 bases stayed unmatched. This CDR3 comprises 16 residues. The CDR3 DNA is TGTGCCAGCAGCTTAGGCGGGGGGATTAGCACAGATACGCAGTATTTT. It translates to CASSLGGGISTDTQYF.

This clonotype was detected ten times or more. The J gene is TRBJ2-3, the V gene TRBV5-1; D may be TRBD2 (6 bases). From germline, CDR1 is SGHRS and CDR2 YFSETQ. The CDR3 extends over 18 amino acids. V was shortened by 2 bases and J by 6 bases, with 25 bases between the two germline ends. The CDR3 region is CASSLAQVTSKASDTQYF. The DNA of the CDR3 is TGCGCCAGCAGCTTAGCACAAGTGACTAGTAAGGCCTCGGATACGCAGTATTTT.

The V call is TRBV3-1, the J call TRBJ2-3, with D possibly TRBD2 on 6 matching bases. Per the germline V gene, CDR1 is LGHDT and CDR2 is YNNKEL (reference sequence). The V end was cut by 3 bases, the J end by 2 bases, with 24 bases between. The CDR3 extends over 19 amino acids. The CDR3 here is CASSQGRNYRKSYTDTQYF. The CDR3 DNA is TGTGCCAGCAGCCAGGGGAGGAACTACCGAAAATCCTACACAGATACGCAGTATTTT.

The gene calls are TRBV18 and TRBJ1-1; D unresolved. CDR1 KGHSH and CDR2 LQKENI come from the germline V gene. V was clipped by 3 bases and J by 1 base, with 9 bases between them. The CDR3 sequence is 14 residues long. The CDR3 is CASSPSGGNTEAFF. Written as DNA, the CDR3 is TGTGCCAGCTCACCGTCAGGCGGGAACACTGAAGCTTTCTTT. The full variable domain, in which reference TRBV18 and TRBJ1-1 provide the parts outside the CDR3, is NAGVMQNPRHLVRRRGQEARLRCSPMKGHSHVYWYRQLPEEGLKFMVYLQKENIIDESGMPKERFSAEFPKEGPSILRIQQVVRGDSAAYFCASSPSGGNTEAFFGQGTRLTVV.

At least ten counts were recorded for this clonotype. The chain combines TRBV5-1 with TRBJ2-7; D call uncertain. This CDR3 is built from 15 residues. V lost 0 bases and J 3 bases, leaving 13 bases between the germline ends. Germline V gives CDR1 SGHRS, CDR2 YFSETQ. The chain's CDR3 is CASSLVQTQSYEQYF. The CDR3, as DNA: TGCGCCAGCAGCTTGGTGCAGACCCAAAGCTACGAGCAGTACTTC.